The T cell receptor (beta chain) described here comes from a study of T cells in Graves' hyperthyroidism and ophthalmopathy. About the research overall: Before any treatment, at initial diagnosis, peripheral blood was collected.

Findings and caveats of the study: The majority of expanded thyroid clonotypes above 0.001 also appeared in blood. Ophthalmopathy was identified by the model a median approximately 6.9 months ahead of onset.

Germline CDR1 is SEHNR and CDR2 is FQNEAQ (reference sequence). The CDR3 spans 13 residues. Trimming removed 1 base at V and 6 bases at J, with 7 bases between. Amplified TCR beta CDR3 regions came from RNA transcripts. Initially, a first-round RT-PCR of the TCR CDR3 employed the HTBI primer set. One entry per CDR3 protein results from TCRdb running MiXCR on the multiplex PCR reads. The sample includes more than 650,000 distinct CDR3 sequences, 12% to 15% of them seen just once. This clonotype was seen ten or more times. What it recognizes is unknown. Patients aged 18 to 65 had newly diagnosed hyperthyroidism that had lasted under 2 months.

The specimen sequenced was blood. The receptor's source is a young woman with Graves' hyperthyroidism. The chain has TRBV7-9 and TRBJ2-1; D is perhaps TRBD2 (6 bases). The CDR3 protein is CASSLVAANEQFF. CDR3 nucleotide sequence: TGTGCCAGCAGCTTAGTAGCGGCCAATGAGCAGTTCTTC. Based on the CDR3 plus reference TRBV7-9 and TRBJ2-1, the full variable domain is DTGVSQNPRHKITKRGQNVTFRCDPISEHNRLYWYRQTLGQGPEFLTYFQNEAQLEKSRLLSDRFSAERPKGSFSTLEIQRTEQGDSAMYLCASSLVAANEQFFGPGTRLTVL.